This TCR beta chain was captured by sequencing in a study of CD8 T cells in Susac syndrome. CDR3 length equals 15 residues. Germline-derived CDR1 and CDR2 are DFQATT and SNEGSKA (reference sequence). Trimming left V 7 bases short and J 4 bases short, with 19 bases between. RNA, at roughly 0.5 to 1 ug, was reverse transcribed with random hexamers. MiXCR, applied by TCRdb to the immunoSEQ multiplex PCR reads, yields one record per CDR3 protein. The data contain 150,000 to 200,000 distinct CDR3 sequences, roughly nine tenths of them singletons. This TCR was sampled from a human donor with Susac syndrome. The sequencing input was CD4+ T cells from PBMCs. V gene TRBV20-1 combines with J gene TRBJ2-2, with D perhaps assigned TRBD1 or TRBD2 (5 bases each). The chain's CDR3 is CSVSGPRAGTGELFF. DNA of the CDR3: TGCAGTGTTTCAGGGCCCAGGGCGGGCACCGGGGAGCTGTTTTTT.